Included here is one TCR beta chain sequence, with context. Antigen: not known. In the study's own analysis: Lowest detectable productive clonotype frequency was 2.59 x 10-5. Libraries were prepared by immunoSEQ multiplex PCR; TCRdb keeps only in-frame clonotypes and omits some of them. Clone size and the V and J calls come from that table; the DNA yielded D and trimming. The repertoire holds some 19,000 clones, with roughly three quarters as singletons. CDR1 is SGHTA, CDR2 FQGNSA, per germline. The V gene lost 10 bases and the J gene lost 1 base, with 16 bases spanning the gap. This CDR3 is 15 amino acids long. The data belong to a study of STAT5B mutations in CD4+ large granular lymphocyte leukemia. Study-level points and caveats: 8/27 top patient clones versus 2/35 control clones were TRBV06-family.

The chain employs TRBV7-2 and TRBJ2-2; tentatively, D is TRBD1 (6 bases). The TCR comes from a human donor in good health. The source material was CD4+ T cells from blood buffy coats. The CDR3 protein is CAINTGTRNTGELFF. DNA for the CDR3: TGTGCCATCAACACCGGGACACGGAACACCGGGGAGCTGTTTTTT.